What follows is one T cell receptor beta chain and its context. This CDR3 comprises 12 residues. Germline lookup yields CDR1 LGHDT and CDR2 YNNKEL (reference sequence). V lost 1 base and J lost 4, with 5 bases in between. The assay was immunoSEQ multiplex PCR, and TCRdb's table has in-frame clones only and misses some. The sample consists of roughly 380,000 clones, about 88% of them appearing once. These data belong to a study of blood T cell repertoires in COVID-19. Study information: PBMCs, B-cell-depleted T cells, or T cells were the source of the cDNA or gDNA that made up the material.

Recovery among Cohort 3 donors was established by two negative PCRs, clearance, or symptom resolution. Specimen: PBMCs or T cells enriched from blood (not recorded which). V usage is TRBV3-1 (or the pseudogene TRBV3-2) and J usage is TRBJ2-7; D remains ambiguous. The clonotype comes from a woman aged 30 to 39 who had recovered from COVID-19. The chain's CDR3 is CASSQGRYEQYF. The CDR3 DNA reads as TGTGCCAGCAGCCAAGGGAGATACGAGCAGTACTTC.